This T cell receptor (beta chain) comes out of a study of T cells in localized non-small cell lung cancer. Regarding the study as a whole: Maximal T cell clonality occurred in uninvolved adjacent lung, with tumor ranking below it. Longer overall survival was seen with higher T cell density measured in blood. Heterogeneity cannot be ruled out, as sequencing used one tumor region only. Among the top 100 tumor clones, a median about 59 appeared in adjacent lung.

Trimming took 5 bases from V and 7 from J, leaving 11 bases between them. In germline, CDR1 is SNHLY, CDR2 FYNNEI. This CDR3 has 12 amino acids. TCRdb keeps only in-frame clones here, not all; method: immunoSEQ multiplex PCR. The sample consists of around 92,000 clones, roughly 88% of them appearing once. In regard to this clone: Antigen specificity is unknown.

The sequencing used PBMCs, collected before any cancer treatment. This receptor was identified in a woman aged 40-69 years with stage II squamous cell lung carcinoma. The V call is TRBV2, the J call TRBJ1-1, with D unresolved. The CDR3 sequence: CASSKDGDEAFF. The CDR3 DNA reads TGTGCCAGCAGTAAGGACGGGGATGAAGCTTTCTTT.